This T cell receptor beta chain was sequenced in a study of blood T cell repertoires in COVID-19. About the study: There were acute and convalescent COVID-19 samples, and they came from the United States, Italy and Spain. PBMCs, B-cell-depleted T cells, or T cells provided the cDNA or gDNA that made up the material.

Assay: immunoSEQ multiplex PCR; the TCRdb copy retains only in-frame clones and omits some. The data show 150,000 to 200,000 clones, roughly nine tenths seen once. Trimming cost V 5 bases and J 6 bases, with 16 bases left between them. The CDR3 contains 15 residues. Germline V gene lookup returns CDR1 MNHEY and CDR2 SVGAGI. The rearrangement joins TRBV6-5 to TRBJ2-2, with D perhaps matching TRBD2 (6 bases). The clonotype was recovered from a man between 18 and 29 years old with acute or convalescent COVID-19. The sequencing input was peripheral blood. The CDR3, as DNA: TGTGCCAGCAGTCCGATGGGCGGGGCAGCCGGGGAGCTGTTTTTT. It specifies CASSPMGGAAGELFF.